This TCR beta chain was recorded in a study of T cells after yellow fever vaccination. General study results and limits: Only a minor proportion of clonotypes was detected across both CD4 and CD8 compartments. Peak timing came faster in the weaker secondary response, day 5 versus 15.

TCRdb fed the 5' RACE reads into MiXCR, producing one record per CDR3 protein. The sample contains 620,000 or so distinct CDR3 sequences, about a sixth of which appear only once. This clonotype has only a few counts. Its matching antigen is unknown. The CDR3 is 13 amino acids. Trimming took 2 bases from V and 2 from J, leaving 6 bases between them. In germline, CDR1 is LGHDT, CDR2 YNNKEL (reference sequence). The specimen comprised PBMCs, sampled 5 to 6 days after the first yellow fever vaccination. This sequence joins TRBV3-1 and TRBJ1-2, with D unresolved. This sequence originates from a man aged 18 to 30 who received the YFV17D yellow fever vaccine. CDR3 sequence: CASSQPPNYGYTF. CDR3 coding DNA: TGTGCCAGCAGCCAACCACCGAACTATGGCTACACCTTC.